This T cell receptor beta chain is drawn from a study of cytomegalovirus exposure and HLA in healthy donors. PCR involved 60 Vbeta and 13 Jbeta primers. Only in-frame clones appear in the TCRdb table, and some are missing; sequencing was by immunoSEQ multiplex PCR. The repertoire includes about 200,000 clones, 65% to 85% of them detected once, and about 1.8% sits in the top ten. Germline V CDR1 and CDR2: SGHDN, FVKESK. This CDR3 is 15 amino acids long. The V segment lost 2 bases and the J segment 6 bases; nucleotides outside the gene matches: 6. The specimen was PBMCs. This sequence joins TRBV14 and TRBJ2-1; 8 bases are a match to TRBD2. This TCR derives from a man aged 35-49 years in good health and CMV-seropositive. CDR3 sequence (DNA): TGTGCCAGCAGCCAACGTCTGCTAGCGGGCAATGAGCAGTTCTTC. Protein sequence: CASSQRLLAGNEQFF.